This TCR beta chain was recorded in a study of T cell repertoires in cytomegalovirus infection. V lost 5 bases and J lost 2, with 9 bases in between. The length of the CDR3 is 14 residues. TCRdb ran MiXCR on the reads and lists one entry per CDR3 protein. In the table there are 700,000 to 900,000 distinct CDR3 sequences, about 29% of which are singletons. A note on this clonotype: Antigen specificity is unknown.

This clonotype was sampled from a human donor in good health (CMV status not recorded). Some clones in this sample may be carry-over from other donors' samples. Sequencing was performed on cultured CD8+ T cells from PBMCs, taken from culture after CMV antigen stimulation. The V gene is TRBV12-3 or TRBV12-4, the J gene TRBJ1-4; no reliable D call. The DNA for the CDR3 is TGTGCCAGCAGTCCAGCGAATACTAATGAAAAACTGTTTTTT. Translated: CASSPANTNEKLFF.